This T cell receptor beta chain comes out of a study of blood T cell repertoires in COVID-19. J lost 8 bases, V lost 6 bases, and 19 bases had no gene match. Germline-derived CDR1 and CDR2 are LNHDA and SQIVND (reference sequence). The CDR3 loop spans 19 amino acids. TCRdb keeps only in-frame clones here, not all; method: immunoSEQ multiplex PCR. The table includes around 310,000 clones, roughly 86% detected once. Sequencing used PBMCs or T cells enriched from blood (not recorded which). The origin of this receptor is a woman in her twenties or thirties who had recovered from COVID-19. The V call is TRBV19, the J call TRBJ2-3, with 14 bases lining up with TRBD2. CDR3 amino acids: CASSLGLAGGPPTVATQYF. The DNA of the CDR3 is TGTGCCAGTAGCTTAGGACTAGCGGGAGGACCTCCAACAGTGGCTACGCAGTATTTT. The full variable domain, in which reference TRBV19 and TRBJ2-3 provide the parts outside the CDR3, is DGGITQSPKYLFRKEGQNVTLSCEQNLNHDAMYWYRQDPGQGLRLIYYSQIVNDFQKGDIAEGYSVSREKKESFPLTVTSAQKNPTAFYLCASSLGLAGGPPTVATQYFGPGTRLTVL.